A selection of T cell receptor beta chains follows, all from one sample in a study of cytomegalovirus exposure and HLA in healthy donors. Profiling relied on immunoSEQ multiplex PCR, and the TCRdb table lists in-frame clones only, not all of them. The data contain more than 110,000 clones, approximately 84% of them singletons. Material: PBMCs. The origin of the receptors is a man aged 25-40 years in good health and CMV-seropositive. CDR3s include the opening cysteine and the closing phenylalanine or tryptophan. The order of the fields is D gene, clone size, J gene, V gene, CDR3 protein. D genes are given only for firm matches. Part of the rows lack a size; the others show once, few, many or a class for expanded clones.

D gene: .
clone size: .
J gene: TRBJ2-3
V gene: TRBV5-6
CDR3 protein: CASSPRRTSTDTQYF

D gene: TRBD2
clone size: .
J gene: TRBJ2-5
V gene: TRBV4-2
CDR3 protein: CASSQGALAGGQETQYF

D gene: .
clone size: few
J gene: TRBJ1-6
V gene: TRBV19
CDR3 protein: CASSIEGAFGNSPLHF

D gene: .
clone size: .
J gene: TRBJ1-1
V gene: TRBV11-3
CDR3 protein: CAISTSSTEAFF

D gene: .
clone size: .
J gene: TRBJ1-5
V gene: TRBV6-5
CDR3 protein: CASKPLRVRGQPQHF

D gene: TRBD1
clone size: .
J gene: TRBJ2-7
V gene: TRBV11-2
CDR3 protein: CASSFYGTGINEQYF

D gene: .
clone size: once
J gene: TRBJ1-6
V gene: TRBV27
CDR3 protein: CASTPAGSLNSPLHF

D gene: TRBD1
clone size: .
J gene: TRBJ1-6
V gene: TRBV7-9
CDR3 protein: CASTLWTGGDSPLHF

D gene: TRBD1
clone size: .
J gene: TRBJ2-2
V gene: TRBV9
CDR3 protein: CASSLPDRGNTGELFF

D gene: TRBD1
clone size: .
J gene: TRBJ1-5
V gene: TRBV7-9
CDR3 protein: CASSSGTGYQPQHF

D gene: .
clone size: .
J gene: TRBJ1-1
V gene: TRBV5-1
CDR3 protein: CASSWDLRTEAFF

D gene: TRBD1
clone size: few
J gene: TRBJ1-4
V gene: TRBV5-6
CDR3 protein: CASSDTPGQVYEKLFF

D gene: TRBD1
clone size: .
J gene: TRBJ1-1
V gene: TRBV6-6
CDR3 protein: CASTGQIGTEAFF

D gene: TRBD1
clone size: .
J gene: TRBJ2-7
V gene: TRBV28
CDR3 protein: CASILGQGSEQYF

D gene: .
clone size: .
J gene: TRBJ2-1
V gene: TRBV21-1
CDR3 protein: CARTGGEFF

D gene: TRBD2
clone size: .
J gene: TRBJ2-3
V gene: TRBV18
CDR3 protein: CASSPPLAGADTQYF

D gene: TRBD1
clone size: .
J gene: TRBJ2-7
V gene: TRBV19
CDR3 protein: CASSISGQGKLQYF

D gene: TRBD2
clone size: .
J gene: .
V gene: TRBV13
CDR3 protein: CASSPLREISYEQYF

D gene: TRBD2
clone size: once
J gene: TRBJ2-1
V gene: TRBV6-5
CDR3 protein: CASSRAGGPYNEQFF

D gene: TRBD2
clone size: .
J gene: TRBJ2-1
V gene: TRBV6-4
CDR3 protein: CASSSSGNSYNEQFF

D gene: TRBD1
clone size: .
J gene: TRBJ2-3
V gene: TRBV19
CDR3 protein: CASSTGQGMVTDTQYF

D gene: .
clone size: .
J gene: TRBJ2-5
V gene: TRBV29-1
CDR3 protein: CSVEDLGGLETQYF

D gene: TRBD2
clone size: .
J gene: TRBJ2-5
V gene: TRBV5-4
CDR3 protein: CASSFTSGGIETQYF

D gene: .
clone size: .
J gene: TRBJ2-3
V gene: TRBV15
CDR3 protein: CATSRVYWSSTDTQYF

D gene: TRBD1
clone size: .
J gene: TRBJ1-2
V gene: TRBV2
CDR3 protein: CASISQGQAFGGYTF

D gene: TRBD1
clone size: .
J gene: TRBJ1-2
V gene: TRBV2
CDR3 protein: CASKFGTGGSYGYTF

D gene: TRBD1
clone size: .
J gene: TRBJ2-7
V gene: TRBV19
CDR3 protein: CASSARDRDVEQYF

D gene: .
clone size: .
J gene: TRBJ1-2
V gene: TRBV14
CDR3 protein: CASSQDEAGAGEGYTF

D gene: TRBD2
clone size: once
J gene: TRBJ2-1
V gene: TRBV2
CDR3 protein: CASNFGLAGKEQFF

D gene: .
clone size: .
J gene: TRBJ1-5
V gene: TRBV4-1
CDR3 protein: CASSPTVGGQPQHF

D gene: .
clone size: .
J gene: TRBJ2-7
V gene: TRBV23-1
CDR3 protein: CATPNLYRTGVGREVSNEQYF

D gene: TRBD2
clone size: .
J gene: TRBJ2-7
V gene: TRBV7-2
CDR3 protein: CASSFGLGLEYEQYF

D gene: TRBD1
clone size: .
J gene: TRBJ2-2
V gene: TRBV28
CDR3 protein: CASSPGTDNTGELFF